Listed below are T cell receptor beta chains from one sample, sequenced in a study of liver allograft versus peripheral blood T cells. TCRdb redid the calling of the reads with MiXCR, one entry per CDR3 protein. The repertoire holds thousands of distinct CDR3 sequences, with around a sixth as singletons. The source is a human patient who had a liver transplant. Some T cells may be the graft donor's. CDR3s include the opening cysteine and the closing phenylalanine or tryptophan. The order of the fields is D gene, V gene, clone size, J gene, CDR3 protein, CDR3 DNA. A D gene is named only where the DNA matches it firmly. Size is stated for part of the rows, as once, few or many counts, or as a class when the clone is expanded.

.	TRBV14	few	TRBJ2-3	CASSQRTPGTDTQYF	TGTGCCAGCAGCCAGAGAACTCCCGGGACAGATACGCAGTATTTT
.	TRBV3-1	few	TRBJ1-6	CASSQVGAGSYNSPLHF	TGTGCCAGCAGCCAAGTCGGGGCAGGCTCCTATAATTCACCCCTCCACTTT
.	TRBV6-6	medium-sized	TRBJ1-2	CASSPHEGYTF	TGTGCCAGCAGTCCCCATGAGGGCTACACCTTC
TRBD1	TRBV7-9	few	TRBJ1-1	CASSLVSGGEAFF	TGTGCCAGCAGCTTAGTATCAGGGGGTGAAGCTTTCTTT
.	TRBV6-2/TRBV6-3	medium-sized	TRBJ1-1	CASRTQFNTEAFF	TGTGCCAGCAGGACGCAGTTTAACACTGAAGCTTTCTTT
TRBD1	TRBV20-1	medium-sized	TRBJ1-2	CSALTGVGNYGYTF	TGCAGTGCACTCACAGGGGTTGGTAACTATGGCTACACCTTC
.	TRBV12-3/TRBV12-4	.	TRBJ1-2	CASSFIGGSYGYTF	TGTGCCAGCAGTTTTATCGGGGGATCATATGGCTACACCTTC
TRBD2	TRBV19	few	TRBJ2-1	CASSIGRDNEQFF	TGTGCCAGTAGTATTGGGAGGGACAATGAGCAGTTCTTC
.	TRBV10-1	few	TRBJ1-1	CARWGIPRRKDTEAFF	TGCGCCAGGTGGGGAATCCCCCGAAGGAAGGACACTGAAGCTTTCTTT
.	TRBV20-1	many	TRBJ1-1	CSAAQDLNTEAFF	TGCAGTGCAGCCCAGGACTTGAACACTGAAGCTTTCTTT
.	TRBV6-2/TRBV6-3	medium-sized	TRBJ2-1	CASSSRLLSTYNEQFF	TGTGCCAGCAGTAGCAGACTACTTAGTACCTACAATGAGCAGTTCTTC
.	TRBV30	few	TRBJ1-2	CAWSVSEYGYTF	TGTGCCTGGAGTGTTTCAGAATATGGCTACACCTTC
.	TRBV6-5	medium-sized	TRBJ2-7	CASSYLGSPREQYF	TGTGCCAGCAGTTACCTAGGGTCACCTCGCGAGCAGTACTTC
.	TRBV6-1	medium-sized	TRBJ2-2	CASITGSAGELFF	TGTGCCAGCATTACAGGGAGCGCCGGGGAGCTGTTTTTT
.	TRBV19	medium-sized	TRBJ1-1	CASSISTAEAFF	TGTGCCAGTAGTATCAGTACAGCGGAAGCTTTCTTT
.	TRBV7-2	medium-sized	TRBJ2-5	CASSLRQGGETQYF	TGTGCCAGCAGCTTACGACAGGGAGGGGAGACCCAGTACTTC
.	TRBV10-3	many	TRBJ2-7	CAISEGGLIYEQYF	TGTGCCATCAGTGAGGGGGGGCTGATCTACGAGCAGTACTTC
.	TRBV2	.	TRBJ2-7	CATSADSWSYEQYF	TGTGCCACCTCGGCGGACAGTTGGTCCTACGAGCAGTACTTC
.	TRBV28	.	TRBJ2-7	CASSLPDYYEQYF	TGTGCCAGCAGTTTGCCGGACTACTACGAGCAGTACTTC
.	TRBV18	medium-sized	TRBJ1-3	CASSPPFGSGNTIYF	TGTGCCAGCTCACCACCATTTGGATCTGGAAACACCATATATTTT
TRBD1	TRBV11-1	medium-sized	TRBJ1-2	CASSLDRGGGYTF	TGTGCCAGCAGCTTAGACAGGGGAGGTGGCTACACCTTC
.	TRBV25-1	few	TRBJ2-1	CASRGGSNEQFF	TGTGCCAGCAGGGGGGGAAGCAATGAGCAGTTCTTC
.	TRBV7-9	many	TRBJ1-1	CASSWGLRTEAFF	TGTGCCAGCAGCTGGGGGCTCCGCACTGAAGCTTTCTTT
TRBD2	TRBV9	many	TRBJ2-2	CASSLAGGPLTGELFF	TGTGCCAGCAGCCTAGCGGGGGGGCCGCTCACCGGGGAGCTGTTTTTT
.	TRBV7-2	medium-sized	TRBJ1-2	CASSSGGGYYGYTF	TGTGCCAGCAGCTCCGGGGGGGGATACTATGGCTACACCTTC
.	TRBV12-3/TRBV12-4	medium-sized	TRBJ1-6	CASTLTGGSPLHF	TGTGCCAGCACCCTGACAGGAGGTTCACCCCTCCACTTT